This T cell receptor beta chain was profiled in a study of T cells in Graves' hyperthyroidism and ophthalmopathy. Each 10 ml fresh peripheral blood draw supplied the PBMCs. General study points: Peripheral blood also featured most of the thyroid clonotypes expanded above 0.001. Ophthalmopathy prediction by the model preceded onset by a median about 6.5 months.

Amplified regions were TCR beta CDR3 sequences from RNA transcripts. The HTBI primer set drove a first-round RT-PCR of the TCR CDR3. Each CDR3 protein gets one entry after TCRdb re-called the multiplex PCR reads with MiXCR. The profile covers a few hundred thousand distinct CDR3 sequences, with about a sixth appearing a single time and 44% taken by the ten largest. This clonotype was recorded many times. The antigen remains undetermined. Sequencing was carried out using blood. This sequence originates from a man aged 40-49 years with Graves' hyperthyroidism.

The DNA of the CDR3 is TGTGCCAGCAGTGAGGGGGAGAGGAACTATGGCTACACCTTC. Residues: CASSEGERNYGYTF. V usage is TRBV6-1 and J usage is TRBJ1-2; possibly TRBD1 for D (5 bases). Trimming pared 3 bases from V and 2 bases from J, leaving 10 bases between. The CDR3 is 14 amino acids. Germline V gene data show CDR1 as MNHNS and CDR2 as SASEGT.